The rows below give T cell receptor beta chains drawn from one sample of a study of blood T cell repertoires in COVID-19. The assay was immunoSEQ multiplex PCR, and TCRdb's table has in-frame clones only and misses some. The sample has some 250,000 clones; 85% to 90% are singletons. The specimen was peripheral blood. These receptor sequences come from a woman between 65 and 79 years old with active or convalescent COVID-19. Each CDR3 is given with its conserved first and last residue. A D gene is named only where the DNA matches it firmly. Some rows mark clone size as missing; the rest say once, few, many or name a class of expanded clone.

>TRBV9|.|TRBJ1-1|.
CASSVDPGMNTEAFF
TGTGCCAGCAGCGTAGACCCAGGAATGAACACTGAAGCTTTCTTT
>TRBV29-1|TRBD1|TRBJ1-1|.
CSVGQGPNTEAFF
TGCAGCGTAGGACAGGGGCCGAACACTGAAGCTTTCTTT
>TRBV2|.|TRBJ1-5|.
CASSSGDLMGNQPQHF
TGTGCCAGCAGTTCAGGTGACCTTATGGGCAATCAGCCCCAGCATTTT
>TRBV27|TRBD1|TRBJ2-2|.
CASRRTGTVGELFF
TGTGCCAGCAGACGCACCGGGACAGTCGGGGAGCTGTTTTTT
>TRBV24-1|TRBD1|TRBJ2-4|.
CATSRGPEDIQYF
TGTGCCACCAGTAGGGGGCCGGAGGACATTCAGTACTTC
>TRBV5-1|TRBD2|TRBJ2-3|.
CASSLGSGARASRADTQYF
TGCGCCAGCAGCTTGGGAAGCGGGGCCAGGGCCAGCAGGGCAGATACGCAGTATTTT
>TRBV18|TRBD1|TRBJ1-1|.
CASSPDRAYEAFF
TGTGCCAGCTCACCGGACAGGGCTTATGAAGCTTTCTTT
>TRBV5-1|TRBD2|TRBJ2-1|few
CASSAVLAGGYNEQFF
TGCGCCAGCAGCGCGGTGCTAGCGGGGGGCTACAATGAGCAGTTCTTC
>TRBV2|.|TRBJ1-2|.
CASRLAGGDSGYTF
TGTGCCAGCAGGCTCGCCGGGGGGGATAGTGGCTACACCTTC
>TRBV10-1|.|TRBJ2-3|.
CASNRQVADTQYF
TGCGCCAGCAATAGACAGGTCGCAGATACGCAGTATTTT
>TRBV2|.|TRBJ1-1|.
CASSEAYSGSNTEAFF
TGTGCCAGCAGTGAAGCTTATTCGGGTTCGAACACTGAAGCTTTCTTT
>TRBV5-4|.|TRBJ1-2|.
CASSLAGGGLNYGYTF
TGTGCCAGCAGCTTGGCAGGTGGGGGACTTAACTATGGCTACACCTTC
>TRBV10-1|TRBD1|TRBJ2-2|.
CASSTGAGELFF
TGCGCCAGCAGTACAGGGGCCGGGGAGCTGTTTTTT
>TRBV6-2/TRBV6-3|TRBD2|TRBJ2-2|.
CASSLLAGWTGELFF
TGTGCCAGCAGTTTACTAGCGGGGTGGACCGGGGAGCTGTTTTTT
>TRBV11-3|TRBD1|TRBJ2-7|.
CASSFGQAHDEQYF
TGTGCCAGCAGCTTTGGACAGGCCCATGACGAGCAGTACTTC
>TRBV3-1/TRBV3-2|TRBD1|TRBJ1-2|.
CASSDPGQGDYGYTF
TGTGCCAGCAGCGACCCCGGACAGGGGGACTATGGCTACACCTTC
>TRBV6-5|.|TRBJ1-5|.
CASSRTDSSNQPQHF
TGTGCCAGCAGCAGGACAGACAGTAGCAATCAGCCCCAGCATTTT
>TRBV3-1/TRBV3-2|.|TRBJ2-7|.
CASSETRYSSYEQYF
TGTGCCAGCAGTGAAACCCGGTACAGCTCCTACGAGCAGTACTTC
>TRBV7-8|.|TRBJ1-1|.
CASSLAYGRERTEAFF
TGTGCCAGCAGCTTAGCTTATGGGAGGGAGAGAACTGAAGCTTTCTTT
>TRBV19|TRBD2|TRBJ2-5|.
CASSVGTSSETQYF
TGTGCCAGTAGTGTTGGGACTAGCTCGGAGACCCAGTACTTC
>TRBV18|.|TRBJ1-1|.
CASSPRQENTEAFF
TGTGCCAGCTCACCAAGGCAGGAGAACACTGAAGCTTTCTTT
>TRBV24-1|.|TRBJ1-2|.
CATSPGFTTGYTF
TGTGCCACCAGCCCCGGGTTCACTACTGGCTACACCTTC
>TRBV5-1|.|TRBJ1-4|.
CASSVQGLSEKLFF
TGCGCCAGCAGCGTGCAGGGCTTGTCTGAAAAACTGTTTTTT
>TRBV5-1|.|TRBJ2-7|.
CASSVTWSISAYEQYF
TGCGCCAGCAGCGTAACGTGGTCAATATCGGCCTACGAGCAGTACTTC
>TRBV11-2|.|TRBJ1-6|.
CASNLQGGGSPLHF
TGTGCCAGCAACTTACAGGGAGGTGGTTCACCCCTCCACTTT
>TRBV5-1|TRBD1|TRBJ1-1|.
CASSPRDRVDTEAFF
TGCGCCAGCAGTCCTCGGGACAGGGTGGACACTGAAGCTTTCTTT
>TRBV5-1|TRBD1|TRBJ1-6|.
CASRQGDYNSPLHF
TGCGCCAGTAGACAGGGGGACTATAATTCACCCCTCCACTTT
>TRBV10-1|.|TRBJ1-5|.
CASSPGAGDQPQHF
TGCGCCAGCAGTCCCGGGGCAGGGGATCAGCCCCAGCATTTT
>TRBV9|.|TRBJ2-4|few
CASSAGYGDIQYF
TGTGCCAGCAGCGCGGGGTACGGGGACATTCAGTACTTC
>TRBV7-2|TRBD1|TRBJ2-5|few
CASSLTTGPPQETQYF
TGTGCCAGCAGCTTAACGACAGGGCCCCCACAAGAGACCCAGTACTTC
>TRBV15|.|TRBJ2-2|.
CATRVGGANTGELFF
TGTGCCACCAGAGTGGGCGGGGCGAACACCGGGGAGCTGTTTTTT
>TRBV19|.|TRBJ1-2|once
CASTAGAGANYGYTF
TGTGCCAGTACCGCTGGGGCGGGAGCTAACTATGGCTACACCTTC
>TRBV6-4|.|TRBJ1-1|.
CASSFTGHDTEAFF
TGTGCCAGCAGTTTTACAGGGCATGACACTGAAGCTTTCTTT
>TRBV4-3|.|TRBJ2-3|.
CASSQERWDTQYF
TGCGCCAGCAGCCAAGAACGGTGGGATACGCAGTATTTT
>TRBV27|.|TRBJ1-3|.
CASSSTWERNTIYF
TGTGCCAGCAGTTCAACCTGGGAGCGAAACACCATATATTTT
>TRBV10-3|TRBD1|TRBJ2-5|.
CAISLQGGETQYF
TGTGCCATCAGTTTACAGGGGGGAGAGACCCAGTACTTC
>TRBV29-1|TRBD1|TRBJ1-1|.
CSAGQGSLTFF
TGCAGCGCCGGACAGGGTAGTTTGACTTTCTTT
>TRBV4-2|.|TRBJ2-1|.
CASSQVRGAEQFF
TGTGCCAGCAGCCAAGTTCGGGGGGCCGAGCAGTTCTTC
>TRBV7-6|.|TRBJ2-2|.
CASSLDSGGNTGELFF
TGTGCCAGCAGCTTAGATTCCGGGGGGAACACCGGGGAGCTGTTTTTT
>TRBV5-1|TRBD1|TRBJ1-3|.
CASSSTGGGNTIYF
TGCGCCAGCAGCTCCACAGGGGGAGGAAACACCATATATTTT
>TRBV3-1/TRBV3-2|TRBD1|TRBJ2-7|.
CASSQGQGIGEQYF
TGTGCCAGCAGCCAAGGACAGGGAATAGGCGAGCAGTACTTC
>TRBV3-1/TRBV3-2|.|TRBJ1-1|.
CASSRQRAREAFF
TGTGCCAGCAGCCGCCAACGAGCCCGGGAAGCTTTCTTT
>TRBV9|.|TRBJ1-6|.
CASSVSWWASSPLHF
TGTGCCAGCAGCGTGTCGTGGTGGGCGAGTTCACCCCTCCACTTT
>TRBV9|.|TRBJ2-2|few
CASSYPGVGGELFF
TGTGCCAGCAGCTATCCGGGGGTAGGCGGGGAGCTGTTTTTT
>TRBV6-5|.|TRBJ1-5|.
CASLDSIGNQPQHF
TGTGCCAGCCTGGACAGCATTGGCAATCAGCCCCAGCATTTT
>TRBV4-1|TRBD1|TRBJ2-7|.
CASSPRRDSPYEQYF
TGCGCCAGCAGCCCTCGCCGGGACAGCCCCTACGAGCAGTACTTC
>TRBV11-2|TRBD2|TRBJ2-5|.
CASSLGLAGRGETQYF
TGTGCCAGCAGCTTAGGTTTAGCGGGTCGTGGAGAGACCCAGTACTTC
>TRBV9|TRBD1|TRBJ1-2|.
CASSVEEGTGGRYGYTF
TGTGCCAGCAGCGTAGAAGAGGGGACAGGTGGAAGGTATGGCTACACCTTC
>TRBV6-5|.|TRBJ2-7|.
CASSYSRDNSYEQYF
TGTGCCAGCAGTTACTCCCGGGACAATTCCTACGAGCAGTACTTC